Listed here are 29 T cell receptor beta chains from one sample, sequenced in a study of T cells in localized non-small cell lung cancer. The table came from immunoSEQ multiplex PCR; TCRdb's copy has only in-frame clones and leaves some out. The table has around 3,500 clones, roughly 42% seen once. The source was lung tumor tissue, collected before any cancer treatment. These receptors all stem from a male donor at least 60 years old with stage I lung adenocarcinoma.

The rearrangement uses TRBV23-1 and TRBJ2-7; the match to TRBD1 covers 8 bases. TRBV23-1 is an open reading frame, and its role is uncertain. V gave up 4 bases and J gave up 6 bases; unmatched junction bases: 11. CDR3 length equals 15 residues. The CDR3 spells CASSPRTGLGIEQYF. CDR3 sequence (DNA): TGCGCCAGCAGTCCTAGGACAGGGTTGGGGATCGAGCAGTACTTC.

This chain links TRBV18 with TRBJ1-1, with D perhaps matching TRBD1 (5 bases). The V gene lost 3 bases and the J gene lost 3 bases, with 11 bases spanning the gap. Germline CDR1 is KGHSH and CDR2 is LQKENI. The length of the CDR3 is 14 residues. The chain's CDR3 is CASSPPGRDTEAFF. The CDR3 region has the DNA TGTGCCAGCTCACCTCCAGGGAGGGACACTGAAGCTTTCTTT. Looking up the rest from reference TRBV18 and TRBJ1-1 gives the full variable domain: NAGVMQNPRHLVRRRGQEARLRCSPMKGHSHVYWYRQLPEEGLKFMVYLQKENIIDESGMPKERFSAEFPKEGPSILRIQQVVRGDSAAYFCASSPPGRDTEAFFGQGTRLTVV.

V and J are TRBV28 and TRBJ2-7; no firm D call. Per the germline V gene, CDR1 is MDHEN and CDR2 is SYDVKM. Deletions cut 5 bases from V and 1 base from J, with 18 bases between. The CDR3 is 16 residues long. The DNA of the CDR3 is TGTGCCAGCAGTACCCGTCTAGGTACTCCGTCCTACGAGCAGTACTTC. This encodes CASSTRLGTPSYEQYF. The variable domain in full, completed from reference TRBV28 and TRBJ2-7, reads DVKVTQSSRYLVKRTGEKVFLECVQDMDHENMFWYRQDPGLGLRLIYFSYDVKMKEKGDIPEGYSVSREKKERFSLILESASTNQTSMYLCASSTRLGTPSYEQYFGPGTRLTVT.

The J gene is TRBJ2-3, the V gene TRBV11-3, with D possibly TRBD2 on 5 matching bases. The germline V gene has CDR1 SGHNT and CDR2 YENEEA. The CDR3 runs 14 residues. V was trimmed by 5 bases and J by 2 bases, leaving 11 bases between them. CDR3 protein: CASSPAGYTDTQYF. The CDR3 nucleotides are TGTGCCAGCAGCCCCGCGGGCTACACAGATACGCAGTATTTT.

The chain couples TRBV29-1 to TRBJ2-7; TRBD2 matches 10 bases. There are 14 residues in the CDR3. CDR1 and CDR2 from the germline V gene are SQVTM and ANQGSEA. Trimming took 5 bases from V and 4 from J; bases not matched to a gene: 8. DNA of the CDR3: TGCAGCGTTAGATGGCTAGCGGGAGTATACGAGCAGTACTTC. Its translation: CSVRWLAGVYEQYF.

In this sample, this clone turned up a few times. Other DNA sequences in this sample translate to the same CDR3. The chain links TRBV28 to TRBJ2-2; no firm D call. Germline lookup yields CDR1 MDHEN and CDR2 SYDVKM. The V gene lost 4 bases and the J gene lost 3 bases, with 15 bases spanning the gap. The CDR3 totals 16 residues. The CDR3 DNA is TGTGCCAGCAGTTCCCCGGCCTCCCGGGACACCGGGGAGCTGTTTTTT. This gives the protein CASSSPASRDTGELFF.

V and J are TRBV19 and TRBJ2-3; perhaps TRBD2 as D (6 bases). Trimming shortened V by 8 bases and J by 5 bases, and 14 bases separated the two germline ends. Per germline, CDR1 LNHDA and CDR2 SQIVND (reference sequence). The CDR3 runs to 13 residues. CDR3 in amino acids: CASRREMKDTQYF. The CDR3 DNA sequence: TGTGCCAGTCGGAGGGAGATGAAAGATACGCAGTATTTT. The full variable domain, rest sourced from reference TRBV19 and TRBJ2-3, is DGGITQSPKYLFRKEGQNVTLSCEQNLNHDAMYWYRQDPGQGLRLIYYSQIVNDFQKGDIAEGYSVSREKKESFPLTVTSAQKNPTAFYLCASRREMKDTQYFGPGTRLTVL.

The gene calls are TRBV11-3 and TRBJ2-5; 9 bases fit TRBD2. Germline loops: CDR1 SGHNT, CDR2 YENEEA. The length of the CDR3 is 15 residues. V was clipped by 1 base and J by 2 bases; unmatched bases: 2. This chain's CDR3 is CASSLGSGSQETQYF. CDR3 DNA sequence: TGTGCCAGCAGCTTAGGTAGCGGGAGTCAAGAGACCCAGTACTTC. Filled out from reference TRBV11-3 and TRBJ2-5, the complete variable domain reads EAGVVQSPRYKIIEKKQPVAFWCNPISGHNTLYWYLQNLGQGPELLIRYENEEAVDDSQLPKDRFSAERLKGVDSTLKIQPAELGDSAVYLCASSLGSGSQETQYFGPGTRLLVL.

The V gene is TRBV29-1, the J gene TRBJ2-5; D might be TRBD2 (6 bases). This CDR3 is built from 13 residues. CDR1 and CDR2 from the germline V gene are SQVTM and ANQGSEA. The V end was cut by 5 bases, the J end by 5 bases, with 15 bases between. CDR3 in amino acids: CSVIRESGETQYF. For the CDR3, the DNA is TGCAGCGTTATCCGGGAGTCGGGTGAGACCCAGTACTTC.

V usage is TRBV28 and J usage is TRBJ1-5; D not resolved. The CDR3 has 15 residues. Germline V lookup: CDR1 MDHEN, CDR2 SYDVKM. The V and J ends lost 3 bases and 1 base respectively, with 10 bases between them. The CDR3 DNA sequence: TGTGCCAGCAGTTTGGCGGGGTTCAGCAATCAGCCCCAGCATTTT. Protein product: CASSLAGFSNQPQHF.

This CDR3 reads CASTPTRGGNEQFF. DNA for the CDR3: TGTGCCAGTACCCCAACCCGAGGGGGCAATGAGCAGTTCTTC. This chain uses TRBV19 with TRBJ2-1; D may be TRBD1 (6 bases). This CDR3 region has 14 residues. CDR1 and CDR2 from the germline V gene are LNHDA and SQIVND (reference sequence). V was shortened by 7 bases and J by 6 bases, with 16 bases between the two germline ends.

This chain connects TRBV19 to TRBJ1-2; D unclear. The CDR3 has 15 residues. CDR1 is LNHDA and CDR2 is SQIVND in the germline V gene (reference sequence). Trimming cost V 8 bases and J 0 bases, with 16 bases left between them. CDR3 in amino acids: CASRPEMRANYGYTF. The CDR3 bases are TGTGCCAGTCGACCTGAGATGCGAGCTAACTATGGCTACACCTTC. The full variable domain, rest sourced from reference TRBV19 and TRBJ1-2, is DGGITQSPKYLFRKEGQNVTLSCEQNLNHDAMYWYRQDPGQGLRLIYYSQIVNDFQKGDIAEGYSVSREKKESFPLTVTSAQKNPTAFYLCASRPEMRANYGYTFGSGTRLTVV.

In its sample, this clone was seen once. The CDR3 region has the DNA TGTGCCAGTAGTAATCCACCGTCTAACACCGGGGAGCTGTTTTTT. Its protein is CASSNPPSNTGELFF. The V call is TRBV19, the J call TRBJ2-2; D not resolved. The CDR3 is 15 residues long. The V end was cut by 4 bases, the J end by 2 bases, with 11 bases between. Germline CDR1 is LNHDA and CDR2 is SQIVND (reference sequence).

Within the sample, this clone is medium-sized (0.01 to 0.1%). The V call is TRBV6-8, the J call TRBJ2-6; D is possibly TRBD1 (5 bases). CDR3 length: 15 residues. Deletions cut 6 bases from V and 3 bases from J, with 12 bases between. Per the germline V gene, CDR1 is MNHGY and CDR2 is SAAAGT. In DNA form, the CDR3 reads TGTGCCAGCAGCCCGCAGGGAAGTGGGGCCAACGTCCTGACTTTC. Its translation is CASSPQGSGANVLTF.

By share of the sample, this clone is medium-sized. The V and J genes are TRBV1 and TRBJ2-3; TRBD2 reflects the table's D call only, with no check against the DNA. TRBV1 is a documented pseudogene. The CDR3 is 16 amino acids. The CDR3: CASSQKTSDGTDTQYF. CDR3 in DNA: TGCGCCAGCAGCCAAAAGACTAGCGACGGCACAGATACGCAGTATTTT.

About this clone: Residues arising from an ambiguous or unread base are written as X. CDR3 region: CASGPYPXTVPNTEAFF. The DNA for the CDR3 is TGTGCTAGTGGTCCGTACCCCSGGACAGTTCCCAACACTGAAGCTTTCTTT. This chain connects TRBV12-5 to TRBJ1-1; tentative D call: TRBD1 (6 bases). The V end lost 5 bases, the J end lost 2 bases, and 21 bases lay between the germline ends. Germline-derived CDR1 and CDR2 are LGHNT and FRNRAP. The CDR3 extends over 17 amino acids.

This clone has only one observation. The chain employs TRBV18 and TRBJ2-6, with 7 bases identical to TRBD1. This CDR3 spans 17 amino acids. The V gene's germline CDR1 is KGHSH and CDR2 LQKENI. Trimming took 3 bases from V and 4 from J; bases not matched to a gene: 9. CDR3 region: CASSPGTAALGANVLTF. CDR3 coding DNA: TGTGCCAGCTCACCGGGGACAGCCGCCTTGGGGGCCAACGTCCTGACTTTC.

CDR3 amino acids: CASTQSTGRDEKLFF. DNA of the CDR3: TGTGCCAGCACCCAATCGACAGGAAGGGATGAAAAACTGTTTTTT. V is TRBV11-3 and J is TRBJ1-4; D possibly corresponds to TRBD1 (6 bases). V lost 7 bases, J lost 6 bases, and 18 bases lay in between. Looked up from germline, CDR1 is SGHNT and CDR2 is YENEEA. The CDR3 runs 15 residues.

CDR3 nucleotide sequence: TGTGCCAGTAGTGGGCGGGGGGCCTCCTACGAGCAGTACTTC. Its translation: CASSGRGASYEQYF. V usage is TRBV19 and J usage is TRBJ2-7, with 8 bases identical to TRBD2. V lost 5 bases, J lost 0 bases, and 3 bases stayed unmatched. Germline values: CDR1 LNHDA, CDR2 SQIVND (reference sequence). CDR3 length: 14 amino acids.

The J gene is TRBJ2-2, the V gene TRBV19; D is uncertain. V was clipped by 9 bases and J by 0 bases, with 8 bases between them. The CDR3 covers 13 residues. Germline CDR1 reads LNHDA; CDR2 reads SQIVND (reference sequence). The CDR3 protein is CASTDANTGELFF. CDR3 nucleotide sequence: TGTGCCAGCACTGACGCGAACACCGGGGAGCTGTTTTTT.

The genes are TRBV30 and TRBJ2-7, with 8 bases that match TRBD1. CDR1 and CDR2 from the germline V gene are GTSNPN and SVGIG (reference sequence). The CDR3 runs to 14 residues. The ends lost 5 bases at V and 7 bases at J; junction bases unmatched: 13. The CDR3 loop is CAWGGTGPPREQYF. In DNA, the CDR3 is TGTGCCTGGGGAGGGACAGGACCTCCTAGGGAGCAGTACTTC. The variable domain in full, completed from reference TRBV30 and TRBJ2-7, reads SQTIHQWPATLVQPVGSPLSLECTVEGTSNPNLYWYRQAAGRGLQLLFYSVGIGQISSEVPQNLSASRPQDRQFILSSKKLLLSDSGFYLCAWGGTGPPREQYFGPGTRLTVT.

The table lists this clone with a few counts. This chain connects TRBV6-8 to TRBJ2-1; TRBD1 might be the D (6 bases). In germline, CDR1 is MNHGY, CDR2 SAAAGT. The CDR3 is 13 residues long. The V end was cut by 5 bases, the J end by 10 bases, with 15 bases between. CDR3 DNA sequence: TGTGCCAGCAGTGAGGGGGAGATGGGAGAGCAGTTCTTC. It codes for CASSEGEMGEQFF.

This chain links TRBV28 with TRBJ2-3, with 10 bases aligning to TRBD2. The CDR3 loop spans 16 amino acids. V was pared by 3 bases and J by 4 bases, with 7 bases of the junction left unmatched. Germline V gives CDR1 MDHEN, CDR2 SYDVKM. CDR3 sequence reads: CASSFPSGSEADTQYF. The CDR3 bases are TGTGCCAGCAGTTTCCCTAGCGGGAGTGAGGCAGATACGCAGTATTTT.

The CDR3 loop is CASSQQTSGRFYEQYF. The DNA of the CDR3 is TGCGCCAGCAGCCAGCAGACTAGCGGGAGATTCTACGAGCAGTACTTC. This chain links TRBV1 with TRBJ2-7; the table's D call, TRBD2, was not checked against the DNA. TRBV1 is labeled a pseudogene. CDR3 length equals 16 residues.

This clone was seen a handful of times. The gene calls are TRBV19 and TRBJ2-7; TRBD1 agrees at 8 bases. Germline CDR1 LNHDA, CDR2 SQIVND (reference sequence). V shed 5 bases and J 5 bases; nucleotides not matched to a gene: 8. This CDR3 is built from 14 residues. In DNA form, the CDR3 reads TGTGCCAGTAGTCACCAGGGGGCCCCCGACGAGCAGTACTTC. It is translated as CASSHQGAPDEQYF.

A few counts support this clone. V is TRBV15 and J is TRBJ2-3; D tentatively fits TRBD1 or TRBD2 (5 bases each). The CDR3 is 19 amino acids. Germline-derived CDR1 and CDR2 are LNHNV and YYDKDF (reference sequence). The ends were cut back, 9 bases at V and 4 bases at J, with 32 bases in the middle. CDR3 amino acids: CATTSTVGLASYGADTQYF. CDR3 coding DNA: TGTGCCACGACCTCGACAGTGGGGCTAGCATCCTACGGGGCAGATACGCAGTATTTT.

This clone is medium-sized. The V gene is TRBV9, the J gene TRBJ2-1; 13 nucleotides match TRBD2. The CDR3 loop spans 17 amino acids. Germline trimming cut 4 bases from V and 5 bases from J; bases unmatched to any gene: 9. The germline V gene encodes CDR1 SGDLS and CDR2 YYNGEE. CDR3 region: CASSPPGLAGFDNEQFF. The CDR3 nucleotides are TGTGCCAGCAGCCCTCCGGGACTAGCGGGGTTCGACAATGAGCAGTTCTTC.

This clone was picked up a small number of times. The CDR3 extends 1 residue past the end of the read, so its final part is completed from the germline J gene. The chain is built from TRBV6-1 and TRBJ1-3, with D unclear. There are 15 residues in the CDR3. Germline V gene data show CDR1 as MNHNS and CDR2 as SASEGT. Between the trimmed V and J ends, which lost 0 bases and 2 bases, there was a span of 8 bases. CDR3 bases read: TGTGCCAGCAGTGAAGCAGCGGGTGCTGGAAACACCATATAT. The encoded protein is CASSEAAGAGNTIY. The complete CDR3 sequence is CASSEAAGAGNTIYF.

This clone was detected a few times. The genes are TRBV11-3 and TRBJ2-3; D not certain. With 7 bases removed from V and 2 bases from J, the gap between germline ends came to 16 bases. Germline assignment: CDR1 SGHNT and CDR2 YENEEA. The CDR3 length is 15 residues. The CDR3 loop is CASNPLLGNTDTQYF. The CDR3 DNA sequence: TGTGCCAGCAACCCCTTGCTGGGAAACACAGATACGCAGTATTTT. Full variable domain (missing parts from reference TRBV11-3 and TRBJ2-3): EAGVVQSPRYKIIEKKQPVAFWCNPISGHNTLYWYLQNLGQGPELLIRYENEEAVDDSQLPKDRFSAERLKGVDSTLKIQPAELGDSAVYLCASNPLLGNTDTQYFGPGTRLTVL.